The 14 T cell receptor beta chains given below trace back to one sample, sequenced in a study of blood T cell repertoires in COVID-19. The protocol was immunoSEQ multiplex PCR, while the TCRdb copy is restricted to in-frame clones and leaves out a portion. The sample records 300,000 to 500,000 clones, 85% to 90% being singletons. Sequenced material: PBMCs or T cells enriched from blood (not recorded which). Receptors originate from a woman aged 25 to 39 with acute COVID-19.

V gene TRBV5-1 combines with J gene TRBJ2-5; D might be TRBD2 (7 bases). The germline gives CDR1 SGHRS, CDR2 YFSETQ. This CDR3 has 17 residues. Trimming pared 0 bases from V and 3 bases from J, leaving 18 bases between. CDR3 bases: TGCGCCAGCAGCTTGGGACACCATGGAGGGGGGGAAGAGACCCAGTACTTC. This encodes CASSLGHHGGGEETQYF.

The rearrangement uses TRBV30 and TRBJ2-3; 8 bases are shared with TRBD2. V was clipped by 4 bases and J by 5 bases; unmatched bases: 8. The CDR3 has 14 residues. In germline, CDR1 is GTSNPN, CDR2 SVGIG (reference sequence). CDR3 residues: CAWIPGGAGDTQYF. The CDR3 DNA sequence: TGTGCCTGGATCCCCGGGGGGGCAGGAGATACGCAGTATTTT.

The chain links TRBV7-9 to TRBJ1-4; 9 bases line up with TRBD1. V lost 4 bases, J lost 4 bases, and 4 bases stayed unmatched. The CDR3 is 15 residues long. Germline-derived CDR1 and CDR2 are SEHNR and FQNEAQ (reference sequence). The chain's CDR3 is CASSSDRGVNEKLFF. The CDR3 DNA sequence: TGTGCCAGCAGCTCTGACAGGGGGGTTAATGAAAAACTGTTTTTT.

As regards this clone: This CDR3 is also generated by other DNA sequences in the sample. The chain employs TRBV19 and TRBJ1-5; the D gene is possibly TRBD1 (5 bases). The CDR3 covers 13 residues. Germline assignment: CDR1 LNHDA and CDR2 SQIVND (reference sequence). Deletions cut 3 bases from V and 5 bases from J, with 8 bases between. The CDR3 is CASSISRDQPQHF. In DNA form, the CDR3 reads TGTGCCAGTAGTATTAGCAGGGATCAGCCCCAGCATTTT.

The rearrangement joins TRBV12-3 or TRBV12-4 to TRBJ1-2, with no clear D. Trimming stripped 3 bases from V and 6 bases from J, with 8 bases between. The CDR3 sequence is 12 residues long. CDR3 protein: CASSFSGDGYTF. The CDR3 nucleotides are TGTGCCAGCAGTTTTTCCGGGGATGGCTACACCTTC.

A single count supports this clone. The V call is TRBV10-2, the J call TRBJ2-3; a weak D match, TRBD1 (5 bases). The CDR3 runs 16 residues. The V end lost 2 bases, the J end lost 2 bases, and 14 bases lay between the germline ends. Germline CDR1 WSHSY, CDR2 SAAADI. The CDR3 DNA sequence: TGCGCCAGCAGTGAGCCATGGGCAGGGTCCACAGATACGCAGTATTTT. Translated: CASSEPWAGSTDTQYF.

This clone was picked up one time. The chain combines TRBV20-1 with TRBJ1-5; D is unclear. The CDR3 has 12 residues. Looked up from germline, CDR1 is DFQATT and CDR2 is SNEGSKA (reference sequence). The germline V and J ends were trimmed by 3 bases and 4 bases, with 7 bases remaining between them. CDR3 nucleotides: TGCAGTGCTAGTACGGTAAATCAGCCCCAGCATTTT. Translated: CSASTVNQPQHF.

The chain employs TRBV24-1 and TRBJ1-1; the D is unclear. V was clipped by 2 bases and J by 11 bases, with 14 bases between them. In germline, CDR1 is KGHDR, CDR2 SFDVKD. This CDR3 spans 13 amino acids. This chain's CDR3 is CATSDSDLKKAFF. CDR3 sequence (DNA): TGTGCCACCAGTGATTCGGACTTGAAGAAGGCTTTCTTT.

A single count supports this clone. The sample holds other DNA sequences that translate to the same CDR3. The chain couples TRBV7-3 to TRBJ2-2; the match to TRBD1 covers 10 bases. V gave up 4 bases and J gave up 5 bases; unmatched junction bases: 1. The CDR3 spans 14 residues. In germline, CDR1 is SGHTA, CDR2 FQGTGA. CDR3 DNA sequence: TGTGCCAGCAGCTCGGGACAGGGGACCGGGGAGCTGTTTTTT. Its translation: CASSSGQGTGELFF.

The V gene is TRBV2, the J gene TRBJ1-4; D remains unclear. V was trimmed by 5 bases and J by 7 bases, leaving 23 bases between them. The CDR3 spans 17 residues. Germline V gene lookup returns CDR1 SNHLY and CDR2 FYNNEI. CDR3 coding DNA: TGTGCCAGCAGTTCCGGGAGACGGGGTCCTAAGAGTGAAAAACTGTTTTTT. It encodes CASSSGRRGPKSEKLFF.

This chain links TRBV19 with TRBJ2-5; perhaps TRBD1 as D (7 bases). Germline lookup yields CDR1 LNHDA and CDR2 SQIVND (reference sequence). The V end lost 6 bases, the J end lost 4 bases, and 18 bases lay between the germline ends. This CDR3 has 15 amino acids. DNA of the CDR3: TGTGCCAGTAGAGAACCCAGGGGGGTAGGAGAGACCCAGTACTTC. Translating gives CASREPRGVGETQYF.

This chain uses TRBV11-1 with TRBJ2-3; 9 bases agree with TRBD2. The CDR3 loop spans 16 amino acids. CDR1 and CDR2 (germline): SGHAT, FQDESV (reference sequence). J gave up 2 bases and V 5 bases, and 8 bases lay outside the gene matches. DNA for the CDR3: TGTGCCAGCAGCCTTACTAGCGGGCACAACACAGATACGCAGTATTTT. Translated, it gives CASSLTSGHNTDTQYF. The variable domain in full, completed from reference TRBV11-1 and TRBJ2-3, reads EAEVAQSPRYKITEKSQAVAFWCDPISGHATLYWYRQILGQGPELLVQFQDESVVDDSQLPKDRFSAERLKGVDSTLKIQPAELGDSAMYLCASSLTSGHNTDTQYFGPGTRLTVL.

V usage is TRBV7-8 and J usage is TRBJ2-4; tentative D call: TRBD2 (7 bases). Deletions cut 3 bases from V and 7 bases from J, with 13 bases between. The CDR3 totals 14 residues. Germline V lookup: CDR1 SGHVS, CDR2 FQNEAQ. CDR3 protein: CASSLVGGANIQYF. In DNA, the CDR3 is TGTGCCAGCAGCTTGGTAGGGGGGGCCAACATTCAGTACTTC.

This rearrangement joins TRBV7-9 to TRBJ2-7; tentative D call: TRBD2 (7 bases). The CDR3 is 15 amino acids. The ends were cut back, 0 bases at V and 3 bases at J, with 12 bases in the middle. Germline V gene sequence: CDR1 SEHNR, CDR2 FQNEAQ (reference sequence). CDR3 sequence: CASSLAGGPGYEQYF. The CDR3 coding sequence is TGTGCCAGCAGCTTAGCGGGGGGGCCGGGCTACGAGCAGTACTTC.